This T cell receptor (beta chain) was profiled in a study of T cell responses to AZD1222 COVID-19 vaccine. Study-wide results and caveats: It was only after the peak T cell response that any repertoires were sampled.

Here immunoSEQ multiplex PCR was the method, and the copy in TCRdb shows in-frame clones only, minus some. The sample contains around 150,000 clones, around 91% of which appear only once. With regard to this clone: The antigen remains undetermined.

There are 13 residues in the CDR3. The germline V and J ends were trimmed by 2 bases and 6 bases, with 10 bases remaining between them. This sample comprised peripheral blood, obtained on day 0 of AZD1222 vaccination. The source is an adult in good health. This chain joins TRBV12-3 or TRBV12-4 and TRBJ1-1; D not resolved. The CDR3 region has the DNA TGTGCCAGCAGTTTAAGGGTCTGGGCTGAAGCTTTCTTT. This gives the protein CASSLRVWAEAFF.